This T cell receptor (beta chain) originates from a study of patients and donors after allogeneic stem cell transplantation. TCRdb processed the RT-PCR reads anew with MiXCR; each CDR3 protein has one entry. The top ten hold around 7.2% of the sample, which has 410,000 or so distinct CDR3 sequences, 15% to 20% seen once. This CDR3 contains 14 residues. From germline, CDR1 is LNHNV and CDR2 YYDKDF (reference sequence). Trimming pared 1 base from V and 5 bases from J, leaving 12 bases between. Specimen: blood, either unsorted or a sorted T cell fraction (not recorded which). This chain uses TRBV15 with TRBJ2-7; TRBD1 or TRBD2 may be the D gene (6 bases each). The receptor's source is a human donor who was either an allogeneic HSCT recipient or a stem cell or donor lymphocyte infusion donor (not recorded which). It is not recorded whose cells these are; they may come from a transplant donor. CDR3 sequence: CATSRVGGEDEQYF. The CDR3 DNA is TGTGCCACCAGCAGAGTCGGGGGCGAGGACGAGCAGTACTTC.